Presented here are 18 T cell receptor beta chains from one specimen sequenced in a study of tumor and adjacent non-tumor tissue in lung cancer. A modified ARM-PCR protocol with three rounds of nested PCR amplified TCRbeta. TCRdb re-analysed the multiplex PCR reads in MiXCR, keeping a single row per CDR3 protein. The repertoire includes some 97,000 distinct CDR3 sequences, 65% of them detected once, and less than 20% sits in the top ten. This sample's RNA came from whole unsorted tissue. This non-tumor lung sample came from over 3 cm beyond the tumor edge. The sequenced sample consisted of distant non-tumor lung tissue. Receptor source: a man aged 25 to 40 with non-small cell lung cancer.

This clonotype was seen a handful of times. Possible read error: a much larger clone is one base away. The CDR3 coding sequence is TGTGTCAGCAGTCTGACAGAGACCCAGTACTTC. Its protein product is CVSSLTETQYF. The chain is built from TRBV12-3 or TRBV12-4 and TRBJ2-5; D unclear. This CDR3 comprises 11 residues.

In the case of this clonotype: It is likely a read error, because the conserved phenylalanine at the end of the CDR3 is missing. This chain links TRBV11-3 with TRBJ2-1, with TRBD2 identical over 12 bases. From germline, CDR1 is SGHNT and CDR2 YENEEA. The CDR3 length is 18 residues. CDR3 residues: CAGSSGGTSGLPGHEQFI. The CDR3 DNA follows: TGTGCCGGCAGCTCGGGGGGGACTAGCGGGCTTCCAGGACACGAGCAGTTCATC.

The J gene is TRBJ1-4, the V gene TRBV5-1; no definite D call. Germline CDR1 reads SGHRS; CDR2 reads YFSETQ. The CDR3 has 15 residues. V lost 4 bases and J lost 4, with 14 bases in between. The CDR3 bases are TGCGCCAGCAGCCTTGGGAAGGTCGGTAATGAAAAACTGTTTTTT. This encodes CASSLGKVGNEKLFF.

About this clonotype itself: Mismatch with germline at one junction end may stem from a read error. V and J are TRBV11-2 and TRBJ2-3, with D maybe TRBD2 (6 bases). Germline-derived CDR1 and CDR2 are SGHAT and FQNNGV. The CDR3 loop spans 14 amino acids. As DNA, the CDR3 is TGTGCCGGCAGCCGACTAGGCGGCACATATACGCAGTATTTT. This encodes CAGSRLGGTYTQYF.

This clonotype was observed a few times. The V and J genes are TRBV4-3 and TRBJ2-3; either TRBD1 or TRBD2 may fit D (5 bases each). V was clipped by 0 bases and J by 5 bases, with 15 bases between them. CDR3 length: 16 amino acids. In germline, CDR1 is LGHNA, CDR2 YSLEER. DNA of the CDR3: TGCGCCAGCAGCCAAGACCCCGGGGCAGGGAGAGATACGCAGTATTTT. This sequence encodes CASSQDPGAGRDTQYF.

Concerning this clonotype itself: A much larger clone differs from this one at a single base, so this may be a read error. This rearrangement joins TRBV6-1 to TRBJ2-4; D is perhaps TRBD2 (5 bases). CDR1 and CDR2 from the germline V gene are MNHNS and SASEGT. The CDR3 length is 15 residues. CDR3 in amino acids: CASSASILAKNNQYF. In nucleotides, the CDR3 is TGTGCCAGCAGTGCTAGTATCCTAGCCAAAAACAATCAGTACTTC.

With respect to this clonotype: An end of the junction does not agree with germline; a read error may underlie this. This sequence joins TRBV11-1 and TRBJ2-2; a weak D match, TRBD1 (6 bases). Germline assignment: CDR1 SGHAT and CDR2 FQDESV (reference sequence). The CDR3 is 15 amino acids. CDR3 in DNA: TGTGCCAGCAGCACAAGCCCACAGGGAACCGGGGAGCTGTATTTT. Amino acid sequence: CASSTSPQGTGELYF. The full variable domain, its missing parts supplied by reference TRBV11-1 and TRBJ2-2, is EAEVAQSPRYKITEKSQAVAFWCDPISGHATLYWYRQILGQGPELLVQFQDESVVDDSQLPKDRFSAERLKGVDSTLKIQPAELGDSAMYLCASSTSPQGTGELYFGEGSRLTVL.

Worth noting for this clonotype: One end of the junction is discordant with germline, which a read error may explain. The gene calls are TRBV6-2 or TRBV6-3 and TRBJ2-4, with unresolved D. This CDR3 has 17 residues. Germline V gives CDR1 MNHEY, CDR2 SVGEGT. This chain's CDR3 is CANSYPRRALAKNIQYF. The CDR3 DNA reads as TGTGCCAACAGTTACCCGAGACGGGCCCTAGCCAAAAACATTCAGTACTTC.

In this sample, this clonotype turned up once. It may be a read error: a sequence one base away is much more abundant. V gene TRBV20-1 combines with J gene TRBJ1-1; 8 nucleotides match TRBD1. V was clipped by 5 bases and J by 4 bases; unmatched bases: 3. The CDR3 covers 12 residues. The germline V gene has CDR1 DFQATT and CDR2 SNEGSKA (reference sequence). DNA of the CDR3: TGCAGTGCTCAAGGACAGGGCACTGAAGCTTTCTTT. It is translated as CSAQGQGTEAFF.

The V gene is TRBV5-8, the J gene TRBJ2-7, with 8 bases that match TRBD2. Germline V gene sequence: CDR1 SGHTS, CDR2 YDEGEE. Trimming removed 2 bases from V and 5 bases from J; junction bases left unmatched: 12. There are 16 residues in the CDR3. The CDR3: CASSLRARGGSDEQYF. The CDR3 DNA is TGTGCCAGCAGCTTACGGGCCCGGGGGGGATCGGACGAGCAGTACTTC.

This clonotype was picked up one time. This chain uses TRBV4-3 with TRBJ1-1; tentative D call: TRBD1 (5 bases). CDR1 is LGHNA, CDR2 YSLEER, per germline. The length of the CDR3 is 15 residues. The CDR3 nucleotides read TGCTCCTGCAGCCAACTAGGGACGGCCAACACTGAAGCTTTCTTT. Translating it yields CSCSQLGTANTEAFF.

The V and J genes are TRBV6-5 and TRBJ1-1; D is possibly TRBD1 (5 bases). V lost 6 bases and J lost 14, with 22 bases in between. CDR1 MNHEY and CDR2 SVGAGI come from the germline V gene. This CDR3 is 13 amino acids long. In DNA, the CDR3 is TGTGCCAGCAGATACCCCGGAGGGGCCGGAGCCTTCTTT. It yields the protein CASRYPGGAGAFF.

The table lists this clonotype with a count of one. A much larger clone sits a single nucleotide away, making a read error possible. V is TRBV6-4 and J is TRBJ2-3; possible D gene TRBD2, 5 bases. Trimming removed 0 bases at V and 1 base at J, with 8 bases between. Germline V gives CDR1 MRHNA, CDR2 SNTAGT. The CDR3 spans 15 residues. DNA for the CDR3: TGTGCCAGCAGTGACTCGACTACCGGCACAGATACGCAGTATTTT. This encodes CASSDSTTGTDTQYF.

This clonotype was seen only a few times. The junction departs from germline at one end; a sequencing error may be responsible. The chain links TRBV20-1 to TRBJ2-3; TRBD2 matches at 14 bases. The CDR3 sequence is 14 residues long. The germline V gene has CDR1 DFQATT and CDR2 SNEGSKA (reference sequence). CDR3 coding DNA: TGCAGTGCCATGGGACTAGCGGGAGAGGATACGCATTATTTT. Its protein is CSAMGLAGEDTHYF.

This chain uses TRBV11-2 with TRBJ2-7; TRBD2 is a possible D gene (6 bases). V dropped 8 bases and J dropped 5 bases, with 22 bases sitting between them. The CDR3 runs to 15 residues. From germline, CDR1 is SGHAT and CDR2 FQNNGV. The CDR3 DNA reads as TGTGCCAGCTTCTTAGATGTGGGGGGATTTGACGAGCAGTACTTC. Its protein is CASFLDVGGFDEQYF. The variable domain in full, with the rest retrieved from reference TRBV11-2 and TRBJ2-7, is EAGVAQSPRYKIIEKRQSVAFWCNPISGHATLYWYQQILGQGPKLLIQFQNNGVVDDSQLPKDRFSAERLKGVDSTLKIQPAKLEDSAVYLCASFLDVGGFDEQYFGPGTRLTVT.

This CDR3 reads CASSLERGEQYF. Written as DNA, the CDR3 is TGTGCCAGCAGCTTAGAGAGAGGCGAGCAGTACTTC. V gene TRBV11-2 combines with J gene TRBJ2-7, with D unclear. Germline-derived CDR1 and CDR2 are SGHAT and FQNNGV. V lost 0 bases, J lost 6 bases, and 6 bases lay in between. This CDR3 comprises 12 residues.

To note about this clonotype: A read error may be the cause here, since a much bigger clone is one base away. This chain joins TRBV6-5 and TRBJ1-1; tentative D call: TRBD1 (5 bases). The length of the CDR3 is 16 residues. CDR1 and CDR2 from the germline V gene are MNHEY and SVGAGI. CDR3 residues: CTSSYEAGLMNTEAFF. In DNA form, the CDR3 reads TGTACCAGCAGTTACGAGGCAGGGCTCATGAACACTGAAGCTTTCTTT.

The V and J genes are TRBV12-3 or TRBV12-4 and TRBJ2-3; 16 nucleotides line up with TRBD2. This CDR3 has 17 residues. In DNA form, the CDR3 reads TGTGTCATCAATATCGGGACTAGCGGGGGGGCATCAGATACGCAGTATTTT. Residues: CVINIGTSGGASDTQYF.